This T cell receptor beta chain was sequenced during a study of cytomegalovirus exposure and HLA in healthy donors. Nominally healthy donors provided the samples, though records likely missed some immune exposures. Study-wide results and caveats: Per a later analysis, approximately 16,000 TCR beta sequences showed association with HLA alleles at 0.05 false discovery rate.

In the PCR, 60 Vbeta and 13 Jbeta primers were used. Method: immunoSEQ multiplex PCR; TCRdb's copy keeps in-frame clones and lacks some. Altogether around 250,000 clones are present, 75% to 85% being singletons, with the ten largest covering about 7.3%. V was shortened by 1 base and J by 7 bases, with 13 bases between the two germline ends. In germline, CDR1 is SGHTA, CDR2 FQGNSA. This CDR3 comprises 15 residues. In the case of this clone: Antigen specificity is unknown.

The receptor was derived from an older woman in good health and CMV-seropositive. Sequenced sample: PBMCs. This sequence joins TRBV7-2 and TRBJ2-2; D is undetermined. The CDR3 DNA reads as TGTGCCAGCAGCTTAGAGGATCCCGGGTACGGGGAGCTGTTTTTT. Protein sequence: CASSLEDPGYGELFF.